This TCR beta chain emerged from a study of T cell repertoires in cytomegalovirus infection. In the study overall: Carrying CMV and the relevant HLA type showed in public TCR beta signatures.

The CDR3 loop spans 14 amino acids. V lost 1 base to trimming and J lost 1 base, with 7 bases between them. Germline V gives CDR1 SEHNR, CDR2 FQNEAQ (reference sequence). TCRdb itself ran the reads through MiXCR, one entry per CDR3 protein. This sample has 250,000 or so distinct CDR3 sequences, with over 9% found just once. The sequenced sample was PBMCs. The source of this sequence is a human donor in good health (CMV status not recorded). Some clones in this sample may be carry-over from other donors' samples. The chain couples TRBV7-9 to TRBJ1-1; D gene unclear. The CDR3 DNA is TGTGCCAGCAGCTTAGTGGCTGAGAACACTGAAGCTTTCTTT. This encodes CASSLVAENTEAFF.